The entry that follows covers one TCR beta chain sequence. This clone was counted a few times. It has no known antigen specificity. No qualities accompany the bases; no much larger clone lies one base away. Before undergoing thyroid surgery, none of the patients had been given any kind of treatment. Using T-cell receptor beta sequencing, the study looked back at clinical samples from patients collected from about 2011 to 2018. The library was produced with PCR. The sequencer listed for this sample is Illumina HiSeq 4000. High-throughput sequencing was used to profile the TCR beta-chain CDR3 region of every patient. In the original analysis: A classifier to discriminate distant-metastatic papillary thyroid cancer patients was built from CDR3 differences across clinicopathological groups. The Shannon index was used to measure repertoire diversity, and the Morisita-Horn index was used to measure how similar tumor and blood repertoires were. Through fastp at Q25 and MiXCR, TCRdb rebuilt clones from the public reads, retaining in-frame beta chains. TCRdb's processing, not the study's, gives the V and J calls here. Recorded for this sample are about 62,000 clones; approximately 4.1% of them occurred a single time. Of the sample, about a fifth falls within the top ten clones.

This sample stems from a study of metastatic and nonmetastatic thyroid tumors (dated by TCRdb to 2018 to 2020). In the study overall: The researchers compared repertoires between peripheral blood samples and tumor or nodule tissue samples from patients with malignant or benign thyroid disease.

What the work shows at the level of the full study, not this receptor alone: In both blood and tumor samples, TCR beta diversity was reported to be significantly higher in malignant tumors than in benign nodules.

V was cut back by 4 bases and J by 6 bases, leaving a gap of 16 bases between them. From the germline V gene, CDR1 is SGHAT and CDR2 is FQNNGV. The cysteine opens and the phenylalanine closes a CDR3 of 15 amino acids. Only CDR3 DNA remains: 45 bases, in frame from the first base. Recombination connected TRBV11-2 to TRBJ2-1; a tentative D match to TRBD2 spans 6 bases. The sequenced sample was blood. This receptor was obtained from a female donor with papillary thyroid cancer or a benign thyroid nodule (not recorded which). Some clones in this sample may be carry-over from other donors' samples. The CDR3 region reads CASSSGTGVANEQFF. The nucleotide sequence reads as follows: TGTGCCAGCAGCTCCGGGACTGGCGTGGCCAATGAGCAGTTCTTC.